One T cell receptor (beta chain) is described in this entry. Its antigen is unidentified. PCR used 60 Vbeta primers and 13 Jbeta primers. Measured with immunoSEQ multiplex PCR; TCRdb has only the in-frame clones, and not every one. In the table there are some 150,000 clones, approximately 90% of which are singletons. These data belong to a study of cytomegalovirus exposure and HLA in healthy donors. Study results and limitations: It was about 180 TCR beta chains that were listed as cytomegalovirus-associated.

Healthy bone marrow donors supplied every sample. V gave up 3 bases and J gave up 1 base; unmatched junction bases: 6. This CDR3 spans 17 amino acids. CDR1 and CDR2 from the germline V gene are MNHNS and SASEGT. Sequenced: PBMCs. The chain carries TRBV6-1 and TRBJ1-1; 12 nucleotides match TRBD1. The TCR sequence derives from a woman in her 30s in good health and CMV-seronegative. CDR3 sequence: CASSDWGQGAGNTEAFF. The CDR3, as DNA: TGTGCCAGCAGTGATTGGGGACAGGGGGCAGGGAACACTGAAGCTTTCTTT.